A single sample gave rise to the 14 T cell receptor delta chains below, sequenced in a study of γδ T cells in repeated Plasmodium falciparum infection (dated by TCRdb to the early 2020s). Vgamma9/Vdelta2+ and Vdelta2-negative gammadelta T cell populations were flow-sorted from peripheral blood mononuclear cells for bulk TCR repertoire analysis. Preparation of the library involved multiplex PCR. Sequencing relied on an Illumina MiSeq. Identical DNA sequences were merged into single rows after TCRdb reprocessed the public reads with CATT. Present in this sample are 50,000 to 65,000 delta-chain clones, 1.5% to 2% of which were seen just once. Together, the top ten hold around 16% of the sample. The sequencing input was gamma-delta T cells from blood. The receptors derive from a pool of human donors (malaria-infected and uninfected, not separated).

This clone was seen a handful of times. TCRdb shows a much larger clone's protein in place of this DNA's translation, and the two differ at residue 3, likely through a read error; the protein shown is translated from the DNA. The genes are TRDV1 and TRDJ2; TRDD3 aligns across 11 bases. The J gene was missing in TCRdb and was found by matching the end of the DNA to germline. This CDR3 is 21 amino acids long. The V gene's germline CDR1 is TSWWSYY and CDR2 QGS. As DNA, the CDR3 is TGTGCTCCTGGGTTTTCCTACCTGCAAGACCTGGGGGATACTCGGGCAGCACAACTCTTCTTT. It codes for CAPGFSYLQDLGDTRAAQLFF.

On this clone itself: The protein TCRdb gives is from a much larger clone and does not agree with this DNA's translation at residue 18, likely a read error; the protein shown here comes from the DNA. The CDR3 coding sequence is TGTGCTCTTGGGGAAGCGGGGCCTTCCTACGGGAGGAGTACTGGGGGACCCCTTTGGGTCACCGATAAACTCATCTTT. It yields the protein CALGEAGPSYGRSTGGPLWVTDKLIF. V and J are TRDV1 and TRDJ1; either TRDD2 or TRDD3 may supply D (9 bases each). Germline CDR1 reads TSWWSYY; CDR2 reads QGS. V was shortened by 2 bases and J by 1 base, with 44 bases between the two germline ends. The CDR3 totals 26 residues.

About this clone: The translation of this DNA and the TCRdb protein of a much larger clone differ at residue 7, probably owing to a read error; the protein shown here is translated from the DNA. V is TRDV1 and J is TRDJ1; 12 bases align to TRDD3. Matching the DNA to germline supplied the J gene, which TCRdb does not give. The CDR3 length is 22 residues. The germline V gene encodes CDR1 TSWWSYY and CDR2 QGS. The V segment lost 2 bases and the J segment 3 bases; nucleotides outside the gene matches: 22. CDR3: CALGETLGSYEEAGGYADKLIF. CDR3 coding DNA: TGTGCTCTTGGGGAAACCCTTGGTTCCTACGAAGAGGCTGGGGGATACGCCGATAAACTCATCTTT.

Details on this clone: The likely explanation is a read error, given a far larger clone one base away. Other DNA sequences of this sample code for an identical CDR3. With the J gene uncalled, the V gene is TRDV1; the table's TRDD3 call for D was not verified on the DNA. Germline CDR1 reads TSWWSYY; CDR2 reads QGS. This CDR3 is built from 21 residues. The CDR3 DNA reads TGTGCTCTTGGGAACCTTAGGAACCCCTCTCCTGGGGGACACACTGGGGATAAACTCATCTTC. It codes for CALGNLRNPSPGGHTGDKLIF.

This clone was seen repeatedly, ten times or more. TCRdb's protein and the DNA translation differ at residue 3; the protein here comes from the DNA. Here the CDR3 DNA reads TGTGCCTCTAGCTCGTCTTCGTTTGGGGGATGTTGGCACACCGATAAACTCATCTTT. Protein: CASSSSSFGGCWHTDKLIF. The genes are TRDV3 and TRDJ1; the match to TRDD3 covers 8 bases. The CDR3 is 19 amino acids. Unmatched junction bases numbered 22, after V lost 4 bases and J lost 0 bases. CDR1 and CDR2 from the germline V gene are TVYSNPD and GDNSRS (reference sequence).

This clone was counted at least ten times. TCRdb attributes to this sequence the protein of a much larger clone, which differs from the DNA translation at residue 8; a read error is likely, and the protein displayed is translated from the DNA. CDR3 coding DNA: TGTGCTCTTGGGGAACTCCTACCGGGTGCTAGCGATAAACTCATCTTT. Its protein is CALGELLPGASDKLIF. The chain joins TRDV1 to TRDJ1, with D possibly matching TRDD2 (5 bases). Germline assignment: CDR1 TSWWSYY and CDR2 QGS. Between the trimmed V and J ends, which lost 0 bases and 4 bases, there was a span of 15 bases. The CDR3 contains 16 residues.

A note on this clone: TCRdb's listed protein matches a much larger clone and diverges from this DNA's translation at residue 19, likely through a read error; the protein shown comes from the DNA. CDR3 amino acids: CALGERGKGGLRLGDSRPRKLIF. CDR3 coding DNA: TGTGCTCTTGGGGAACGAGGTAAGGGTGGCCTACGACTGGGGGATTCCAGACCGCGTAAACTCATCTTT. The chain uses TRDV1 and TRDJ1; TRDD3 matches 10 bases. V shed 1 base, J shed 7 bases, and the junction held 30 bases outside the gene matches. The CDR3 extends over 23 amino acids. Germline-derived CDR1 and CDR2 are TSWWSYY and QGS.

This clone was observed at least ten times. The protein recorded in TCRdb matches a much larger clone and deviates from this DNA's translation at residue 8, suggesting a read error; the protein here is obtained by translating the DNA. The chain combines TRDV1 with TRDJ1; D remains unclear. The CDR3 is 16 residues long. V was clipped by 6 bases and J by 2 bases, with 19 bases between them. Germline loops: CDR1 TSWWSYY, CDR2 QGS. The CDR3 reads CALGTLEDIPTDKLIF. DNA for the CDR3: TGTGCTCTTGGAACTCTTGAAGACATTCCGACCGATAAACTCATCTTT.

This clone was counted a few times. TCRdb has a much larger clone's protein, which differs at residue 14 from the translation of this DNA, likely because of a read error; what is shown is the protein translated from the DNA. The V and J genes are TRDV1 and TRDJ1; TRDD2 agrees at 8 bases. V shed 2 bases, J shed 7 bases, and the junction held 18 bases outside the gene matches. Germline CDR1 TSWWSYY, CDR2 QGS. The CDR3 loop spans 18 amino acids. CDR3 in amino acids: CALGEVFLRPGGLPKLIF. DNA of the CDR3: TGTGCTCTTGGGGAAGTCTTCCTACGTCCGGGGGGGCTTCCTAAACTCATCTTT.

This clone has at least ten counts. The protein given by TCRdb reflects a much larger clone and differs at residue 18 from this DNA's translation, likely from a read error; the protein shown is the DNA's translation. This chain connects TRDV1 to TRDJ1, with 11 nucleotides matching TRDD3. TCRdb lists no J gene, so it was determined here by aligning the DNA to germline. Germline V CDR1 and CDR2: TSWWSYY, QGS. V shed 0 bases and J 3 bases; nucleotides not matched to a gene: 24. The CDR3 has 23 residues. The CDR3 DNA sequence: TGTGCTCTTGGGGAACTCTTTCCTACGAGGACCCTAAACTGGGGGATAGACCCCGATAAACTCATCTTT. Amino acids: CALGELFPTRTLNWGIDPDKLIF.

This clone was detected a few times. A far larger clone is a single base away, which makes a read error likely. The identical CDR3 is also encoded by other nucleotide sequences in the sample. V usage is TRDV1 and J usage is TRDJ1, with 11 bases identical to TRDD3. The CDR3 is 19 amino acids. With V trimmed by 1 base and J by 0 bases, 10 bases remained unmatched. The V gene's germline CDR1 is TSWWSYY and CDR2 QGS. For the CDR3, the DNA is TGTGCTCTTGGGGAACGCCCCCTGGGGGATACCGTATACACCGATAAACTCATCTTT. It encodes CALGERPLGDTVYTDKLIF.

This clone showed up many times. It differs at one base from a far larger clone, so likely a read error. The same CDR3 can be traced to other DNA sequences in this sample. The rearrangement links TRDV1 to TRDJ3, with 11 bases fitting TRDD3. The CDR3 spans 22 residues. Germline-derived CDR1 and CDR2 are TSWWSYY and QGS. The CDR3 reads CALGRTWGIRVSSSWDTRQMFF. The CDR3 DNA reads TGTGCTCTTGGGCGAACGTGGGGGATACGCGTTTCGAGCTCCTGGGACACCCGACAGATGTTCTTC.

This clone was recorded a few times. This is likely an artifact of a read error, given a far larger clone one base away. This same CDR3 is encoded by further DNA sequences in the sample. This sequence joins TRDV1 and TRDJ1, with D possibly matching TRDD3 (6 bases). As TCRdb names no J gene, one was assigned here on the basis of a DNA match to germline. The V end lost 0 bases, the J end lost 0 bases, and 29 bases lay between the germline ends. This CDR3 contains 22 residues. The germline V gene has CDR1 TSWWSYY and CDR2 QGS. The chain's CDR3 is CALGELRLTFWGKTSYTDKLIF. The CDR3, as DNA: TGTGCTCTTGGGGAACTAAGACTGACCTTCTGGGGAAAAACTAGCTACACCGATAAACTCATCTTT.

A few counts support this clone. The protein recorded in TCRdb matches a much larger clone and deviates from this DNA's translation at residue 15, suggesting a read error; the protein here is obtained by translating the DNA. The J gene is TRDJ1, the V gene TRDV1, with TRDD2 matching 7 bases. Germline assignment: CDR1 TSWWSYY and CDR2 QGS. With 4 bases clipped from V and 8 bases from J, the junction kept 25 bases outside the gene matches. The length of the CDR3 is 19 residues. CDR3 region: CALGASFLRHRDIPVKLIF. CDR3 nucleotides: TGTGCTCTTGGGGCGTCCTTCCTCAGGCACCGAGATATTCCCGTAAAACTCATCTTT.